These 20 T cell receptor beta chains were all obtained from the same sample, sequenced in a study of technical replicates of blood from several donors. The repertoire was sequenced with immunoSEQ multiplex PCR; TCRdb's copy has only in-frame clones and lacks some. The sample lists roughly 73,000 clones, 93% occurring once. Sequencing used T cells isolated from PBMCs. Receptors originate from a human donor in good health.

Here the CDR3 DNA reads TGTGCCAGCAGTGAAGCTAGCACCGATTCTAACTATGGCTACACCTTC. Translating gives CASSEASTDSNYGYTF. V and J are TRBV6-1 and TRBJ1-2; D unresolved. V lost 0 bases, J lost 0 bases, and 11 bases lay in between. Germline CDR1 and CDR2: MNHNS and SASEGT. This CDR3 has 16 amino acids.

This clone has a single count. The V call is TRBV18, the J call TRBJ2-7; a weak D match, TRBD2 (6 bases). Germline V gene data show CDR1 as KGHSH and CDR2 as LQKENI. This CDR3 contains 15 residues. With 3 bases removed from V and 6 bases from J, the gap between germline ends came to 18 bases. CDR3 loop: CASSPRGGTSPEQYF. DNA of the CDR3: TGTGCCAGCTCACCCCGAGGAGGGACCTCCCCCGAGCAGTACTTC.

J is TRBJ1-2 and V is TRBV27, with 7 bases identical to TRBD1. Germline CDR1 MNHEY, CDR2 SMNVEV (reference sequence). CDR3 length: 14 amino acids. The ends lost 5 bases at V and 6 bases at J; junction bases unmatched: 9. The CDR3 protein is CASSPLDRLNGYTF. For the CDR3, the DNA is TGTGCCAGCAGTCCCCTGGACAGGTTGAATGGCTACACCTTC.

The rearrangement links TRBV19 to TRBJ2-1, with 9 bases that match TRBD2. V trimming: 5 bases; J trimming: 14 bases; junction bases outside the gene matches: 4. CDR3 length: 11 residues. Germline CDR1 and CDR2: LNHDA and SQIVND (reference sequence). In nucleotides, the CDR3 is TGTGCCAGTAGTTCTGGACTAGCGAAGTTCTTC. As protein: CASSSGLAKFF.

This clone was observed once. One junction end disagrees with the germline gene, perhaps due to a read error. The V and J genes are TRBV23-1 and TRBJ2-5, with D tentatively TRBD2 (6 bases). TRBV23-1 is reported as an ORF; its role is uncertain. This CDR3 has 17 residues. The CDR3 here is CASSQSRRVGFQQTQYF. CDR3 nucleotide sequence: TGCGCCAGCAGTCAATCGAGGAGGGTGGGCTTCCAACAGACCCAGTACTTC.

DNA for the CDR3: TGCGCCAGCAGAGATACAGGGGGCTCCAACTATGGCTACACCTTC. This codes for CASRDTGGSNYGYTF. The chain combines TRBV10-2 with TRBJ1-2; 9 bases are shared with TRBD1. Germline V gene sequence: CDR1 WSHSY, CDR2 SAAADI. The CDR3 spans 15 residues. The V and J ends lost 6 bases and 2 bases, in that order; junction bases with no gene match: 7.

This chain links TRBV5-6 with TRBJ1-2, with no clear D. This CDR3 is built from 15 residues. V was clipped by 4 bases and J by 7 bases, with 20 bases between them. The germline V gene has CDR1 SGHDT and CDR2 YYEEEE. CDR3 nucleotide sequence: TGTGCCAGCAGCCGAGAAGAGGCCCGGAGTCCTGGCTACACCTTC. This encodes CASSREEARSPGYTF.

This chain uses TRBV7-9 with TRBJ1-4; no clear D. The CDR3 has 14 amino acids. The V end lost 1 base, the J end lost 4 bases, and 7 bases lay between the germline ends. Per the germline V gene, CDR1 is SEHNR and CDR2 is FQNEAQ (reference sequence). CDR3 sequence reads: CASSLGHVNEKLFF. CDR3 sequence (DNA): TGTGCCAGCAGCTTAGGGCATGTTAATGAAAAACTGTTTTTT.

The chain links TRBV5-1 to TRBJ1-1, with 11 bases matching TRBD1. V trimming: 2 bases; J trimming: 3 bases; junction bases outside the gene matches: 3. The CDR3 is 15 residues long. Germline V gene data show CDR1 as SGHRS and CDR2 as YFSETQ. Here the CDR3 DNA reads TGCGCCAGCAGCTTTTCGGGACAGGGGGACACTGAAGCTTTCTTT. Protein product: CASSFSGQGDTEAFF. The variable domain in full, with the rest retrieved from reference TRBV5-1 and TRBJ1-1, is KAGVTQTPRYLIKTRGQQVTLSCSPISGHRSVSWYQQTPGQGLQFLFEYFSETQRNKGNFPGRFSGRQFSNSRSEMNVSTLELGDSALYLCASSFSGQGDTEAFFGQGTRLTVV.

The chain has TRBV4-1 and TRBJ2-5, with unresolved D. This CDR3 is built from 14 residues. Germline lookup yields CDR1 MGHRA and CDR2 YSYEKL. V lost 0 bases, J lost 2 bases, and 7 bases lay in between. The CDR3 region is CASSQDPGQETQYF. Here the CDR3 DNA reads TGCGCCAGCAGCCAAGACCCAGGTCAAGAGACCCAGTACTTC.

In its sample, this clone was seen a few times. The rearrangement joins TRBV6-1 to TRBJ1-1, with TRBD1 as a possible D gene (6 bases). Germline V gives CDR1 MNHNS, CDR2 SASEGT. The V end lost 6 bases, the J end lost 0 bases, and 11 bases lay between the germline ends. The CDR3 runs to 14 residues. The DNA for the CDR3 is TGTGCCAGCAGCGTTGGGACAATGAACACTGAAGCTTTCTTT. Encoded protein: CASSVGTMNTEAFF.

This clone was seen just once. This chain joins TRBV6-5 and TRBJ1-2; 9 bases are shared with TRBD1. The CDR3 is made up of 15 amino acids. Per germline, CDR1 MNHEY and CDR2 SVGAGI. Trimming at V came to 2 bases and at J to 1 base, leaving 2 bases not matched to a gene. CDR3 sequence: CASSYGTGLNYGYTF. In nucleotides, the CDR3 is TGTGCCAGCAGTTACGGGACAGGGCTTAACTATGGCTACACCTTC.

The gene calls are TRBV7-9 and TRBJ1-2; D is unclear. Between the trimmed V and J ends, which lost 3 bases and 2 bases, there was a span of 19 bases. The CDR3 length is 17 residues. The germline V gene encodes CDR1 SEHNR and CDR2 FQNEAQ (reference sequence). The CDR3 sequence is CASSFPGSSPLNYGYTF. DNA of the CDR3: TGTGCCAGCAGCTTCCCGGGGAGTTCACCCTTAAACTATGGCTACACCTTC.

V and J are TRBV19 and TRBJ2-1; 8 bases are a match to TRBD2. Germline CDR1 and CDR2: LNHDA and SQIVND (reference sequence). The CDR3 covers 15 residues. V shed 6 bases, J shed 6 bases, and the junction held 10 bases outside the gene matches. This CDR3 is CASSYGTGGVNEQFF. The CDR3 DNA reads TGTGCCAGTAGCTACGGTACGGGGGGGGTCAATGAGCAGTTCTTC.

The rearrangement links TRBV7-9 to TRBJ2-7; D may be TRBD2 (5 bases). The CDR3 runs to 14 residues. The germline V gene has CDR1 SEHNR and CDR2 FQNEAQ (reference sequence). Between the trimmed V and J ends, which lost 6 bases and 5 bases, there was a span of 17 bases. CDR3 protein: CASRPTSSVHEQYF. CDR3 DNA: TGTGCCAGCAGACCAACTAGTTCGGTACACGAGCAGTACTTC. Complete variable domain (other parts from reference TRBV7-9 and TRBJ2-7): DTGVSQNPRHKITKRGQNVTFRCDPISEHNRLYWYRQTLGQGPEFLTYFQNEAQLEKSRLLSDRFSAERPKGSFSTLEIQRTEQGDSAMYLCASRPTSSVHEQYFGPGTRLTVT.

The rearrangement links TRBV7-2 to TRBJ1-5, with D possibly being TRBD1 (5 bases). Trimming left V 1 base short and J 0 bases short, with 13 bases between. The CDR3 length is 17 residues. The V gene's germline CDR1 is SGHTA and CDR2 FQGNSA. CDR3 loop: CASSLGVRVNSNQPQHF. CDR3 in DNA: TGTGCCAGCAGCTTAGGGGTCAGGGTTAATAGCAATCAGCCCCAGCATTTT.

The DNA of the CDR3 is TGCGCCAGCAGCCAAGAAGGAGGACAGGGGCACTCTGGGGCCAACGTCCTGACTTTC. Its translation: CASSQEGGQGHSGANVLTF. This chain connects TRBV4-1 to TRBJ2-6; 9 bases fit TRBD1. The V gene end was trimmed by 0 bases and the J gene end by 0 bases; junction bases not matched to a gene: 6. CDR3 length equals 19 residues. Germline V CDR1 and CDR2: MGHRA, YSYEKL.

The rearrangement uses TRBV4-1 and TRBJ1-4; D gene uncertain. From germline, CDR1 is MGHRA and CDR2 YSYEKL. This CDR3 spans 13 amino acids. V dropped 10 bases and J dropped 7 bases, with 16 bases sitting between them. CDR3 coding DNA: TGCGCCACCGAAGGAGTGTTGGGTGAAAAACTGTTTTTT. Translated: CATEGVLGEKLFF.

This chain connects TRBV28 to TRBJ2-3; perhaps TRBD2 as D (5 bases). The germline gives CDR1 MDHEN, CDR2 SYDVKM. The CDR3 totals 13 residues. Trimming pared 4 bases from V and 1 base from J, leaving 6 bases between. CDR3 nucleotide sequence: TGTGCCAGCAGTTGGGGAGGCACAGATACGCAGTATTTT. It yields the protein CASSWGGTDTQYF.

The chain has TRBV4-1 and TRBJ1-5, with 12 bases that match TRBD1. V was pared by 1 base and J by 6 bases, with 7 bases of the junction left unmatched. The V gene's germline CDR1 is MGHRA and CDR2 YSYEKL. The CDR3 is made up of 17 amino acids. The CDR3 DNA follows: TGCGCCAGCAGCCAAGGTCTCGGGACAGGGGGCGGTCAGCCCCAGCATTTT. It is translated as CASSQGLGTGGGQPQHF.